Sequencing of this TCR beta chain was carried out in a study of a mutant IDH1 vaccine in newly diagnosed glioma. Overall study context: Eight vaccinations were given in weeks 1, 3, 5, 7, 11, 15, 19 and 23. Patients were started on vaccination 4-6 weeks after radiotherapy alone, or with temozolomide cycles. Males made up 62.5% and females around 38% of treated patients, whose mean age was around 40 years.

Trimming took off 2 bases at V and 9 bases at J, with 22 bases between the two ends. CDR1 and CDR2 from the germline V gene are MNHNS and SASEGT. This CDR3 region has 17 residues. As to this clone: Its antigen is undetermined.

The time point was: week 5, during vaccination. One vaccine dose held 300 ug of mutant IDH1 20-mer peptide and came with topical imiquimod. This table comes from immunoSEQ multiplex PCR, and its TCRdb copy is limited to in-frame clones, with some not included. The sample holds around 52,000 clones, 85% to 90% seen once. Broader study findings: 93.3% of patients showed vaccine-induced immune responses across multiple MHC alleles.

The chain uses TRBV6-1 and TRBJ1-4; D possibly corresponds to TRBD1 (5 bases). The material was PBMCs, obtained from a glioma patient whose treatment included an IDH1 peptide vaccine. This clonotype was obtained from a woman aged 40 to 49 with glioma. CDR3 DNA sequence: TGTGCCAGCAGTGAAAAGGTCCCCGGGGCACTACAGAAAAAACTGTTTTTT. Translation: CASSEKVPGALQKKLFF.